The rows below give T cell receptor beta chains drawn from one sample of a study of shared clonotypes between healthy human individuals. Repertoires were generated with immunoSEQ multiplex PCR, while TCRdb's copy carries only in-frame clones and drops some. The repertoire consists of more than 2 million clones, with approximately 95% occurring once and the leading ten covering 0.1% to 0.15%. The sequencing input was naive CD4+ T cells sorted from blood. These receptors all come from a man younger than 30 in good health. CDR3s include the opening cysteine and the closing phenylalanine or tryptophan. The D gene is left open where the match is weak. Not every row has a clone size; where given, it reads once, few, many or a size class.

>TRBV2|TRBJ1-1|-|-
TGTGCCAGCAGTTTGGTTGCTGAAGCTTTCTTT
CASSLVAEAFF
>TRBV10-3|TRBJ2-7|-|TRBD1
TGTGCCATCAGTGATGGACAGGGAAGCTACGAGCAGTACTTC
CAISDGQGSYEQYF
>TRBV6-6|TRBJ1-6|-|-
TGTGCCAGCACGGAGCAGGCCTATAATTCACCCCTCCACTTT
CASTEQAYNSPLHF
>TRBV4-1|TRBJ2-7|-|-
TGCGCCAGCAGCCCCCCGGACGTCTCCTACGAGCAGTACTTC
CASSPPDVSYEQYF
>TRBV10-3|TRBJ2-7|-|TRBD1
TGTGCCATCAGGGACAGGCGGCTCTCCTACGAGCAGTACTTC
CAIRDRRLSYEQYF
>TRBV27|TRBJ1-1|-|-
TGTGCCAGCAGTTCCCCGGGACTTATGACTTTCTTT
CASSSPGLMTFF
>TRBV27|TRBJ2-3|-|TRBD2
TGTGCCAGCAGTCCTTCTAGCGGGGGAGGGTATTTT
CASSPSSGGGYF
>TRBV5-1|TRBJ2-7|-|TRBD1
TGCGCCAGCAGCGAGTCGGGACAGACCTACGAGCAGTACTTC
CASSESGQTYEQYF
>TRBV9|TRBJ2-3|-|TRBD2
TGTGCCAGCAGCCCCCGGGGGGGGCGCACAGATACGCAGTATTTT
CASSPRGGRTDTQYF
>TRBV7-9|TRBJ2-5|-|TRBD1
TGTGCCAGCAGCTTAGAGACAGGGTGGTCCTATGCGAACTTC
CASSLETGWSYANF
>TRBV6-1|TRBJ2-7|-|TRBD1
TGTGCCAGCCGGGACAGGGGGTACGAGCAGTACTTC
CASRDRGYEQYF
>TRBV5-4|TRBJ2-5|-|-
TGTGCCAGCAGAGAGGACATCTTTCGGGAGACCCAGTACTTC
CASREDIFRETQYF
>TRBV18|TRBJ2-7|-|-
TGTGCCAGCTCTCAAAATTACGAGCAGTACTTC
CASSQNYEQYF
>TRBV5-6|TRBJ2-5|-|-
TGTGCCAGCAGCACCGACCATGGGGAGACCCAGTACTTC
CASSTDHGETQYF
>TRBV7-2|TRBJ2-1|once|-
TGTGCCAGCAGCTCCCTGGGGCGAATAAACAATGAGCAGTTCTTC
CASSSLGRINNEQFF
>TRBV29-1|TRBJ2-7|-|-
TGCAGCGTTGATTTCGGACACCTCCTCCCCGAGCAGTACTTC
CSVDFGHLLPEQYF
>TRBV2|TRBJ2-1|once|TRBD1
TGTGCCAGCAGTGACTGGGACAGAGACTACAATGAGCAGTTCTTC
CASSDWDRDYNEQFF
>TRBV6-1|TRBJ2-7|-|TRBD2
TGTGCCAGCAGGGGACTAGCGGGAGTGTTTAACGAGCAGTACTTC
CASRGLAGVFNEQYF
>TRBV6-4|TRBJ2-6|-|-
TGTGCCAGCAGTGACTTTTTTGCCCGGGGCTCTGGGGCCAACGTCCTGACTTTC
CASSDFFARGSGANVLTF
>TRBV6-6|TRBJ2-3|-|-
TGTGCCAGCAGTTACGGGACGTCCAACACAGATACGCAGTATTTT
CASSYGTSNTDTQYF
>TRBV6-6|TRBJ2-1|-|TRBD2
TGTGCCAGCAGTCGCCCGGGACTAGCTATAGGCAATGAGCAGTTCTTC
CASSRPGLAIGNEQFF
>TRBV7-9|TRBJ2-7|-|-
TGTGCCAGTTCCCCGGGCGGGGCCATCTACGAGCAGTACTTC
CASSPGGAIYEQYF
>TRBV7-2|TRBJ1-2|-|-
TGTGCCAGCAGCTTTGAGAGACATGGCTACACCTTC
CASSFERHGYTF
>TRBV5-1|TRBJ2-5|-|TRBD2
TGCGCCAGCAGCACCACTAGCGGGAGGGCCTGGGAGACCCAGTACTTC
CASSTTSGRAWETQYF
>TRBV7-9|TRBJ1-4|-|TRBD1
TGTGCCAGCAGCCCCATCGGACAGGGCGGCTGGAATGAAAAACTGTTTTTT
CASSPIGQGGWNEKLFF
>TRBV29-1|TRBJ2-7|-|TRBD1
TGCAGCGTCCAGGGAGGGGACAGGGGGGTCGACGAGCAGTACTTC
CSVQGGDRGVDEQYF
>TRBV28|TRBJ1-6|-|-
TGTGCCAGCAGTTTACCCGGAGCTAACCTCCACTTT
CASSLPGANLHF
>TRBV20-1|TRBJ2-5|-|-
TGCAGTGCGGGGAAAGAGACCCAGTACTTC
CSAGKETQYF
>TRBV2|TRBJ1-1|-|-
TGTGCCAGTGGGGGGGGCACTGAAGCTTTCTTT
CASGGGTEAFF
>TRBV5-5|TRBJ2-7|-|TRBD2
TGTGCCAGCAGCTGGGCGTTTAGCGGGAGCTCCTACGAGCAGTACTTC
CASSWAFSGSSYEQYF
>TRBV4-3|TRBJ2-7|-|TRBD2
TGCGCCAGCAGCCCTGGACTAGCGGGATACTACGAGCAGTACTTC
CASSPGLAGYYEQYF
>TRBV19|TRBJ2-7|-|TRBD1
TGTGCCAGTAGACTACAGGGGGCCTCCTACGAGCAGTACTTC
CASRLQGASYEQYF
>TRBV7-9|TRBJ1-2|few|-
TGTGCCAGCAGCTTCGGGCAGGCAGCTAACTATGGCTACACCTTC
CASSFGQAANYGYTF
>TRBV19|TRBJ2-1|-|-
TGTGCCAGTAGTACACCTGGGGGGTCCTACAATGAGCAGTTCTTC
CASSTPGGSYNEQFF
>TRBV10-3|TRBJ2-7|once|-
TGTGCCATCAGGGCGGGTAGCTCCTACGAGCAGTACTTC
CAIRAGSSYEQYF
>TRBV15|TRBJ2-1|once|TRBD2
TGTGCCACCAGCACCCGACTAGCGGGAAACAATGAGCAGTTCTTC
CATSTRLAGNNEQFF
>TRBV10-3|TRBJ2-1|-|-
TGTGCCAGACTAGATGGCTACAATGAGCAGTTCTTC
CARLDGYNEQFF
>TRBV30|TRBJ2-7|-|TRBD2
TGTGCCTGGAGTGTGATAGCGGGAGCTTTCAGGGACGAGCAGTACTTC
CAWSVIAGAFRDEQYF
>TRBV11-3|TRBJ2-7|-|-
TGTGCCAGCAGCCCGAACAGGGACTCCTACGAGCAGTACTTC
CASSPNRDSYEQYF
>TRBV5-1|TRBJ1-4|-|TRBD1
TGCGCCAGCAGCTTCACAGGGGTTGATGAAAAACTGTTTTTT
CASSFTGVDEKLFF
>TRBV7-9|TRBJ1-6|few|-
TGTGCCAGCAGCTTATCCTCGGGCAGGGGAAATTCACCCCTCCACTTT
CASSLSSGRGNSPLHF
>TRBV10-3|TRBJ2-2|-|-
TGTGCCATCAGTGAGTCGCCCGGGAAGGAGCTGTTTTTT
CAISESPGKELFF
>TRBV25-1|TRBJ1-4|-|-
TGTGCCAGCAGTGACCTCAGGGGAACTAATGAAAAACTGTTTTTT
CASSDLRGTNEKLFF
>TRBV2|TRBJ1-5|-|-
TGTGCCAGCAGCGGCTATAGCAATCAGCCCCAGCATTTT
CASSGYSNQPQHF
>TRBV6-5|TRBJ2-7|once|-
TGTGCCAGCAGTTCTTTGGGCATCTCCTACGAGCAGTACTTC
CASSSLGISYEQYF
>TRBV7-7|TRBJ2-1|once|-
TGTGCTAGCAGCTTATACAGGGGAGGTGAGCAGTTCTTC
CASSLYRGGEQFF
>TRBV27|TRBJ2-1|-|TRBD1
TGTGCCAGCAGTAGGGGACAGGGGGCTTACAATGAGCAGTTCTTC
CASSRGQGAYNEQFF
>TRBV11-2|TRBJ1-6|-|TRBD1
TGTGCCAGCAGCTCCCGACAGGGAGGCAATTCACCCCTCCACTTT
CASSSRQGGNSPLHF
>TRBV18|TRBJ1-2|-|TRBD1
TGTGCCAGCTCACCATATTTGGACAGGGGGGACGGCTACACCTTC
CASSPYLDRGDGYTF
>TRBV30|TRBJ2-1|-|-
TGTGCCTGGAGTCCCGACGGGGCGGGTTTGAATGAGCAGTTCTTC
CAWSPDGAGLNEQFF
>TRBV5-4|TRBJ2-7|once|TRBD2
TGTGCCAGCAGCTTAACAGGGAGCGGGAGGACAGACTACGAGCAGTACTTC
CASSLTGSGRTDYEQYF
>TRBV29-1|TRBJ2-5|-|-
TGCAGCGTTGATCAGTATTCGGACACAGCGGAAGAGACCCAGTACTTC
CSVDQYSDTAEETQYF
>TRBV5-1|TRBJ2-5|once|TRBD2
TGCGCCAGCAGCCGCTCGAGCGGGGGCCAAGAGACCCAGTACTTC
CASSRSSGGQETQYF
>TRBV7-2|TRBJ2-3|once|-
TGTGCCACCTCGAGGGCCCCCCACACAGATACGCAGTATTTT
CATSRAPHTDTQYF
>TRBV28|TRBJ2-4|-|TRBD1
TGTGCCAGCAGCCAGGACAGGGCGGTAATTCAGTACTTC
CASSQDRAVIQYF